These 24 T cell receptor beta chains were sequenced from one sample in a study of T-cell memory formation after mild COVID-19. TCRdb re-called the 5' RACE reads with MiXCR, one entry per CDR3 protein. The table has some 450,000 distinct CDR3 sequences, roughly 18% seen once. Sequenced input: PBMCs or a T cell subset sorted from them (not recorded which). Source of these receptors: a young man who had mild COVID-19 (a few samples of this study predate the infection). Cell type and time point are not known.

Only a few counts were recorded for this clonotype. The rearrangement joins TRBV5-1 to TRBJ2-5, with D possibly being TRBD1 (6 bases). V was pared by 4 bases and J by 1 base, with 14 bases between. Germline V gene data show CDR1 as SGHRS and CDR2 as YFSETQ. The CDR3 runs 15 residues. CDR3 loop: CASSPGGSGQETQYF. CDR3 in DNA: TGCGCCAGCAGCCCTGGGGGCAGCGGCCAAGAGACCCAGTACTTC.

This clonotype was seen more than once but under ten times. The gene calls are TRBV4-3 and TRBJ1-4; D is uncertain. The CDR3 has 15 amino acids. With 0 bases removed from V and 6 bases from J, the gap between germline ends came to 11 bases. The germline V gene encodes CDR1 LGHNA and CDR2 YSLEER. DNA for the CDR3: TGCGCCAGCAGCCAAGATCAATCGCCGTATGAAAAACTGTTTTTT. It specifies CASSQDQSPYEKLFF.

Many counts were recorded for this clonotype. The chain employs TRBV5-5 and TRBJ2-1; 7 positions agree with TRBD1. The germline V gene has CDR1 SGHKS and CDR2 YYEKEE (reference sequence). V dropped 2 bases and J dropped 2; count of bases not matched to a gene: 4. This CDR3 has 15 amino acids. CDR3 in DNA: TGTGCCAGCAGCTTCAGTCAGGGGGCCTACAATGAGCAGTTCTTC. This codes for CASSFSQGAYNEQFF.

This clonotype was detected only a few times. The chain carries TRBV7-2 and TRBJ2-5, with D uncertain. Germline assignment: CDR1 SGHTA and CDR2 FQGNSA. With 0 bases removed from V and 2 bases from J, the gap between germline ends came to 7 bases. The CDR3 loop spans 14 amino acids. The CDR3 DNA reads as TGTGCCAGCAGCTTAGCGGTGATTCAAGAGACCCAGTACTTC. Translating it yields CASSLAVIQETQYF.

The rearrangement joins TRBV24-1 to TRBJ2-3; 8 bases match TRBD1. The V gene end was trimmed by 3 bases and the J gene end by 6 bases; junction bases not matched to a gene: 1. Germline-derived CDR1 and CDR2 are KGHDR and SFDVKD. This CDR3 comprises 13 residues. The chain's CDR3 is CATSDRDRDTQYF. The DNA for the CDR3 is TGTGCCACCAGTGATCGGGACAGGGATACGCAGTATTTT.

The chain recombines TRBV5-6 with TRBJ2-3; the D gene is possibly TRBD2 (5 bases). Germline CDR1 reads SGHDT; CDR2 reads YYEEEE. The CDR3 runs 12 residues. Trimming left V 4 bases short and J 7 bases short, with 10 bases between. CDR3 in amino acids: CASSEGSHTQYF. The CDR3 nucleotides read TGTGCCAGCAGCGAGGGATCTCATACGCAGTATTTT.

This clonotype has a handful of counts. The CDR3 here is CARGQGVGEQFF. The CDR3 DNA reads TGTGCCAGAGGACAGGGTGTAGGTGAGCAGTTCTTC. The chain uses TRBV2 and TRBJ2-1; 8 bases map to TRBD1. With V trimmed by 9 bases and J by 9 bases, 7 bases remained unmatched. This CDR3 region has 12 residues. Germline V gives CDR1 SNHLY, CDR2 FYNNEI.

This clonotype was seen only a few times. The gene calls are TRBV5-1 and TRBJ1-1; D remains unclear. The V gene lost 0 bases and the J gene lost 5 bases, with 11 bases spanning the gap. The CDR3 runs to 14 residues. Germline values: CDR1 SGHRS, CDR2 YFSETQ. CDR3 in amino acids: CASSLAWVTTEAFF. CDR3 nucleotide sequence: TGCGCCAGCAGCTTGGCTTGGGTAACAACTGAAGCTTTCTTT.

The chain uses TRBV5-1 and TRBJ1-5, with D tentatively TRBD1 (6 bases). The CDR3 has 15 residues. Trimming removed 0 bases at V and 6 bases at J, with 13 bases between. CDR1 is SGHRS, CDR2 YFSETQ, per germline. The CDR3 spells CASSLDGRGGQPQHF. The DNA for the CDR3 is TGCGCCAGCAGCTTGGATGGCAGAGGGGGTCAGCCCCAGCATTTT.

V gene TRBV11-2 combines with J gene TRBJ1-1; D not certain. Germline CDR1 is SGHAT and CDR2 is FQNNGV. V gave up 1 base and J gave up 1 base, with 10 bases separating them. The CDR3 sequence is 15 residues long. The CDR3 here is CASSLVYDRNTEAFF. In DNA form, the CDR3 reads TGTGCCAGCAGCTTAGTTTACGACCGGAACACTGAAGCTTTCTTT.

The chain has TRBV5-1 and TRBJ1-3; D is undetermined. Trimming shortened V by 1 base and J by 0 bases, and 11 bases separated the two germline ends. Germline CDR1 SGHRS, CDR2 YFSETQ. This CDR3 contains 16 residues. The CDR3 region has the DNA TGCGCCAGCAGCTTGCTATCACCGACCTCTGGAAACACCATATATTTT. It encodes CASSLLSPTSGNTIYF.

This clonotype was counted only a few times. The CDR3 sequence: CASSEPRDRGQGNEAFF. For the CDR3, the DNA is TGCGCCAGCAGTGAGCCTCGGGACAGGGGGCAAGGAAATGAAGCTTTCTTT. J is TRBJ1-1 and V is TRBV10-2, with TRBD1 matching 12 bases. Germline V CDR1 and CDR2: WSHSY, SAAADI. The CDR3 is 17 residues long. V shed 2 bases and J 7 bases; nucleotides not matched to a gene: 11.

The chain combines TRBV10-2 with TRBJ1-6; TRBD1 is a possible D gene (5 bases). This CDR3 has 15 residues. CDR1 is WSHSY and CDR2 is SAAADI in the germline V gene. The V gene lost 10 bases and the J gene lost 7 bases, with 20 bases spanning the gap. As DNA, the CDR3 is TGCGCCACTAAGGCGGGGCGAAACCTGAATTCACCCCTCCACTTT. Translated, it gives CATKAGRNLNSPLHF.

The chain recombines TRBV5-1 with TRBJ2-7; D unclear. Germline V gives CDR1 SGHRS, CDR2 YFSETQ. V lost 4 bases, J lost 4 bases, and 9 bases lay in between. This CDR3 spans 12 amino acids. The CDR3 DNA sequence: TGCGCCAGCAGCACAACAGCATACGAGCAGTACTTC. The encoded protein is CASSTTAYEQYF.

This clonotype has more than one count but fewer than ten. This sequence joins TRBV4-2 and TRBJ2-7, with D perhaps TRBD2 (6 bases). Looked up from germline, CDR1 is LGHNA and CDR2 is YNFKEQ. There are 13 residues in the CDR3. V was shortened by 0 bases and J by 6 bases, with 9 bases between the two germline ends. The CDR3 here is CASSQDMGLEQYV. Here the CDR3 DNA reads TGTGCCAGCAGCCAAGATATGGGACTCGAGCAGTACGTC.

This clonotype was detected a few times. The chain combines TRBV6-2 or TRBV6-3 with TRBJ1-4; D remains unclear. V was trimmed by 6 bases and J by 6 bases, leaving 20 bases between them. The CDR3 sequence is 16 residues long. Germline CDR1 and CDR2: MNHEY and SVGEGT. The CDR3 bases are TGTGCCAGCAGCCACCCCCATCGGACGGATTATGAAAAACTGTTTTTT. Its protein is CASSHPHRTDYEKLFF.

This rearrangement joins TRBV15 to TRBJ1-1; D uncertain. The CDR3 extends over 13 amino acids. Germline CDR1 is LNHNV and CDR2 is YYDKDF (reference sequence). V was trimmed by 1 base and J by 2 bases, leaving 5 bases between them. The CDR3 DNA is TGTGCCACCAGCAGAGTGGTCAACACTGAAGCTTTCTTT. It translates to CATSRVVNTEAFF.

This clonotype was counted only a few times. The chain couples TRBV7-9 to TRBJ2-7; 8 bases are a match to TRBD2. CDR1 and CDR2 from the germline V gene are SEHNR and FQNEAQ (reference sequence). V gave up 3 bases and J gave up 3 bases; unmatched junction bases: 7. The CDR3 covers 15 residues. The CDR3 is CASSLCGGRFYEQYV. DNA for the CDR3: TGTGCCAGCAGCTTGTGCGGGGGGCGCTTCTACGAGCAGTACGTC.

The chain joins TRBV15 to TRBJ1-5, with D unclear. The V end was cut by 9 bases, the J end by 0 bases, with 12 bases between. CDR1 and CDR2 (germline): LNHNV, YYDKDF (reference sequence). The CDR3 spans 14 residues. CDR3 in amino acids: CATHDGYSNQPQHF. The CDR3 region has the DNA TGTGCCACACACGACGGATATAGCAATCAGCCCCAGCATTTT. Using reference TRBV15 and TRBJ1-5 for the parts outside the CDR3, the full variable domain is DAMVIQNPRYQVTQFGKPVTLSCSQTLNHNVMYWYQQKSSQAPKLLFHYYDKDFNNEADTPDNFQSRRPNTSFCFLDIRSPGLGDTAMYLCATHDGYSNQPQHFGDGTRLSIL.

The CDR3: CASSSWTSESNEQFF. DNA of the CDR3: TGTGCCAGCAGTTCTTGGACTAGCGAGTCCAATGAGCAGTTCTTC. The V call is TRBV28, the J call TRBJ2-1, with TRBD2 matching over 9 bases. The germline V gene has CDR1 MDHEN and CDR2 SYDVKM. The CDR3 sequence is 15 residues long. V shed 4 bases and J 6 bases; nucleotides not matched to a gene: 7.

The sample holds a few counts of this clonotype. This chain uses TRBV12-3 or TRBV12-4 with TRBJ2-1; 9 nucleotides agree with TRBD1. J was trimmed by 8 bases and V by 4 bases; bases with no gene match: 15. There are 17 residues in the CDR3. The chain's CDR3 is CASSSRFDRGVLDEQFF. The CDR3 DNA is TGTGCCAGCAGTTCCCGCTTCGACAGGGGGGTATTGGATGAGCAGTTCTTC.

This clonotype was counted many times. The V gene is TRBV11-2, the J gene TRBJ1-1; D remains unclear. The CDR3 has 13 amino acids. CDR1 is SGHAT, CDR2 FQNNGV, per germline. V gave up 0 bases and J gave up 5 bases, with 7 bases separating them. The CDR3 spells CASSLDSGTEAFF. The DNA for the CDR3 is TGTGCCAGCAGCTTAGACTCGGGGACTGAAGCTTTCTTT.

This clonotype was recorded many times. The chain recombines TRBV12-3 or TRBV12-4 with TRBJ1-1; D remains ambiguous. V was clipped by 8 bases and J by 0 bases, with 4 bases between them. The CDR3 runs 11 residues. This CDR3 reads CASRMNTEAFF. CDR3 nucleotides: TGTGCCAGCCGAATGAACACTGAAGCTTTCTTT.

The genes are TRBV5-6 and TRBJ1-4; D is unresolved. This CDR3 spans 14 amino acids. Germline V gene lookup returns CDR1 SGHDT and CDR2 YYEEEE. Deletions cut 4 bases from V and 7 bases from J, with 14 bases between. This CDR3 reads CASSVLGDGEKLFF. DNA for the CDR3: TGTGCCAGCAGCGTACTAGGTGATGGTGAAAAACTGTTTTTT.